The 20 T cell receptor beta chains listed next were all sequenced from one sample in a study of cytomegalovirus exposure and HLA in healthy donors. PCR used 60 Vbeta primers and 13 Jbeta primers. The table came from immunoSEQ multiplex PCR; TCRdb's copy has only in-frame clones and leaves some out. The sample comprises 95,000 to 150,000 clones, more than 55% of which are singletons, and roughly 1.4% rests with the top ten. What was sequenced was PBMCs. These receptors were taken from a man aged 18 to 30 in good health and CMV-seronegative.

This chain links TRBV10-2 with TRBJ2-7; D is uncertain. CDR3 length: 12 amino acids. Germline CDR1 WSHSY, CDR2 SAAADI. The V end lost 5 bases, the J end lost 2 bases, and 7 bases lay between the germline ends. The CDR3 spells CASSSRAYEQYF. The CDR3 nucleotides read TGCGCCAGCAGTTCCCGAGCCTACGAGCAGTACTTC.

The rearrangement uses TRBV5-1 and TRBJ1-1; no clear D. CDR1 is SGHRS and CDR2 is YFSETQ in the germline V gene. The V end lost 0 bases, the J end lost 6 bases, and 9 bases lay between the germline ends. This CDR3 spans 13 amino acids. The CDR3 is CASSLGWRAEAFF. CDR3 bases: TGCGCCAGCAGCTTGGGATGGAGGGCTGAAGCTTTCTTT.

The chain recombines TRBV7-6 with TRBJ2-7; the match to TRBD1 covers 7 bases. From germline, CDR1 is SGHVS and CDR2 FNYEAQ. The V segment lost 5 bases and the J segment 1 base; nucleotides outside the gene matches: 8. The CDR3 has 15 residues. The CDR3, as DNA: TGTGCCAGCAGCCCCCGTAGGGACAGATCCTACGAGCAGTACTTC. Protein sequence: CASSPRRDRSYEQYF.

J is TRBJ2-5 and V is TRBV6-1; perhaps TRBD1 as D (7 bases). Germline V CDR1 and CDR2: MNHNS, SASEGT. V lost 8 bases and J lost 7, with 17 bases in between. There are 13 residues in the CDR3. In DNA, the CDR3 is TGTGCCAGCCGTCCCGGGACAGCGGGGACCCAGTACTTC. Its translation is CASRPGTAGTQYF.

J is TRBJ2-7 and V is TRBV27, with 11 bases that match TRBD2. The trim removed 6 bases at V and 2 bases at J, leaving 6 bases unmatched. The CDR3 covers 15 residues. CDR1 and CDR2 from the germline V gene are MNHEY and SMNVEV (reference sequence). This CDR3 is CASRTGTSGPYEQYF. CDR3 nucleotide sequence: TGTGCCAGCAGGACCGGGACTAGCGGACCCTACGAGCAGTACTTC.

This clone was recorded a few times. V usage is TRBV7-2 and J usage is TRBJ2-7, with D tentatively TRBD2 (6 bases). Germline V lookup: CDR1 SGHTA, CDR2 FQGNSA. Trimming cost V 4 bases and J 3 bases, with 13 bases left between them. The CDR3 is 14 amino acids. The CDR3 nucleotides are TGTGCCAGCAGCTCAACTAGCAGCTTCTACGAGCAGTACTTC. It is translated as CASSSTSSFYEQYF.

This chain uses TRBV9 with TRBJ2-5, with 8 bases fitting TRBD2. In germline, CDR1 is SGDLS, CDR2 YYNGEE. The CDR3 has 13 residues. V lost 2 bases, J lost 3 bases, and 0 bases stayed unmatched. The CDR3 region has the DNA TGTGCCAGCAGCGTTAGCGGGGAAGAGACCCAGTACTTC. Protein: CASSVSGEETQYF.

The CDR3 reads CASSSHLPGTEAFF. The DNA for the CDR3 is TGTGCCAGCAGCTCCCACCTTCCGGGGACTGAAGCTTTCTTT. The chain recombines TRBV7-9 with TRBJ1-1; D call uncertain. The CDR3 has 14 residues. Trimming left V 4 bases short and J 5 bases short, with 14 bases between. Germline V gene lookup returns CDR1 SEHNR and CDR2 FQNEAQ (reference sequence).

The chain joins TRBV5-1 to TRBJ2-1, with D tentatively TRBD1 (5 bases). Germline V gene lookup returns CDR1 SGHRS and CDR2 YFSETQ. The CDR3 sequence is 12 residues long. V was cut by 3 bases and J by 6 bases, with 7 bases left in between. CDR3 nucleotides: TGCGCCAGCAGCTCGCAGGGCAATGAGCAGTTCTTC. Translated, it gives CASSSQGNEQFF. The whole variable domain, filled in from reference TRBV5-1 and TRBJ2-1, reads KAGVTQTPRYLIKTRGQQVTLSCSPISGHRSVSWYQQTPGQGLQFLFEYFSETQRNKGNFPGRFSGRQFSNSRSEMNVSTLELGDSALYLCASSSQGNEQFFGPGTRLTVL.

This chain uses TRBV2 with TRBJ2-1; tentatively, D is TRBD1 (5 bases). V gave up 3 bases and J gave up 6 bases, with 15 bases separating them. Looked up from germline, CDR1 is SNHLY and CDR2 is FYNNEI. The CDR3 length is 15 residues. DNA of the CDR3: TGTGCCAGCAGTGAGACAGTACCTTCTTTCAATGAGCAGTTCTTC. It is translated as CASSETVPSFNEQFF.

The CDR3 coding sequence is TGCGCCAGCAGCTTGGCAGACGACTCAAAGAGGGGCTACACCTTC. It is translated as CASSLADDSKRGYTF. The V and J genes are TRBV5-1 and TRBJ1-2, with unresolved D. Trimming stripped 0 bases from V and 8 bases from J, with 17 bases between. Germline CDR1 is SGHRS and CDR2 is YFSETQ. The length of the CDR3 is 15 residues. Supplemented by reference TRBV5-1 and TRBJ1-2, the full variable domain reads KAGVTQTPRYLIKTRGQQVTLSCSPISGHRSVSWYQQTPGQGLQFLFEYFSETQRNKGNFPGRFSGRQFSNSRSEMNVSTLELGDSALYLCASSLADDSKRGYTFGSGTRLTVV.

This clone was seen once. CDR3 sequence reads: CASSFRGRQDEQFF. The CDR3 DNA follows: TGTGCCAGCAGTTTCAGAGGGAGGCAGGATGAGCAGTTCTTC. This chain connects TRBV28 to TRBJ2-1, with D possibly TRBD2 on 6 matching bases. This CDR3 comprises 14 residues. Germline CDR1 reads MDHEN; CDR2 reads SYDVKM. V lost 3 bases and J 8 bases, leaving 14 bases between the germline ends.

This rearrangement joins TRBV6-5 to TRBJ1-5; 7 positions agree with TRBD1. Germline CDR1 reads MNHEY; CDR2 reads SVGAGI. This CDR3 has 14 amino acids. The junction had 8 bases not matched to a gene; V was cut back by 6 bases and J by 6 bases. The CDR3 region has the DNA TGTGCCAGCAGGGGACAGTTCCAGGGTCAGCCCCAGCATTTT. The encoded protein is CASRGQFQGQPQHF.

The chain recombines TRBV6-6 with TRBJ1-2; 9 bases are a match to TRBD1. The CDR3 is 15 residues long. J lost 8 bases, V lost 0 bases, and 7 bases had no gene match. Germline CDR1 is MNHNY and CDR2 is SVGAGI (reference sequence). The CDR3 DNA follows: TGTGCCAGCAGTTACTCGGACAGGGGCCCTTGGGGCTACACCTTC. Its translation: CASSYSDRGPWGYTF.

V gene TRBV9 combines with J gene TRBJ2-1; TRBD1 is a possible D gene (5 bases). Germline V gene data show CDR1 as SGDLS and CDR2 as YYNGEE. The CDR3 runs to 19 residues. Trimming left V 1 base short and J 8 bases short, with 28 bases between. The CDR3 spells CASSVPEGGPGGHRYEQFF. The CDR3 bases are TGTGCCAGCAGCGTACCAGAAGGCGGACCCGGCGGACACAGGTATGAGCAGTTCTTC.

This chain uses TRBV11-2 with TRBJ1-1; D remains unclear. Trimming stripped 1 base from V and 8 bases from J, with 17 bases between. Germline V gene data show CDR1 as SGHAT and CDR2 as FQNNGV. This CDR3 has 15 residues. In nucleotides, the CDR3 is TGTGCCAGCAGCTTAGTCTCGCGAATTACCCGGGAAGCTTTCTTT. This sequence encodes CASSLVSRITREAFF. Full variable domain (missing parts from reference TRBV11-2 and TRBJ1-1): EAGVAQSPRYKIIEKRQSVAFWCNPISGHATLYWYQQILGQGPKLLIQFQNNGVVDDSQLPKDRFSAERLKGVDSTLKIQPAKLEDSAVYLCASSLVSRITREAFFGQGTRLTVV.

The chain joins TRBV12-5 to TRBJ2-1; 10 nucleotides match TRBD2. Germline loops: CDR1 LGHNT, CDR2 FRNRAP. Trimming cost V 3 bases and J 7 bases; bases outside gene matches: 9. This CDR3 region has 16 residues. This CDR3 is CASGFQKRTSGNEQFF. CDR3 bases: TGTGCTAGTGGTTTTCAAAAAAGGACTAGCGGAAATGAGCAGTTCTTC.

The chain is built from TRBV19 and TRBJ2-7, with 7 bases lining up with TRBD1. V dropped 7 bases and J dropped 2; count of bases not matched to a gene: 14. The CDR3 runs 16 residues. In germline, CDR1 is LNHDA, CDR2 SQIVND (reference sequence). CDR3 loop: CASIKNRGQGTYEQYF. The CDR3 bases are TGTGCCAGTATAAAGAATAGGGGGCAGGGAACCTACGAGCAGTACTTC.

V and J are TRBV18 and TRBJ1-2; possibly TRBD1 for D (5 bases). With 6 bases removed from V and 4 bases from J, the gap between germline ends came to 24 bases. This CDR3 comprises 17 residues. Germline CDR1 is KGHSH and CDR2 is LQKENI. This chain's CDR3 is CASSRRGGKGSGYGYTF. CDR3 DNA sequence: TGTGCCAGCTCCCGTAGAGGAGGGAAGGGGTCTGGCTATGGCTACACCTTC.

The chain uses TRBV15 and TRBJ1-4; TRBD1 matches 7 bases. Germline V gene lookup returns CDR1 LNHNV and CDR2 YYDKDF (reference sequence). The CDR3 contains 15 residues. J gave up 4 bases and V 3 bases, and 5 bases lay outside the gene matches. CDR3 loop: CATSSPGQLNEKLFF. In DNA form, the CDR3 reads TGTGCCACCAGCAGTCCGGGACAGCTTAATGAAAAACTGTTTTTT.